Presented here are 18 T cell receptor beta chains from one specimen sequenced in a study of tumor-infiltrating lymphocytes in localized non-small cell lung cancer. TCRdb keeps only in-frame clones here, not all; method: immunoSEQ multiplex PCR. The sample contains some 13,000 clones, less than 75% of which appear only once. Sample: uninvolved lung tissue not adjacent to the tumor. The receptors were gathered from a human donor with non-small cell lung cancer.

V and J are TRBV2 and TRBJ2-4; TRBD1 aligns across 8 bases. The V segment lost 6 bases and the J segment 6 bases; nucleotides outside the gene matches: 4. This CDR3 is 13 amino acids long. CDR1 is SNHLY, CDR2 FYNNEI, per germline. The CDR3 region has the DNA TGTGCCAGCAGAGGACAGGGCGGAAACATTCAGTACTTC. Amino acids: CASRGQGGNIQYF.

The rearrangement joins TRBV7-3 to TRBJ2-3, with D possibly TRBD1 on 6 matching bases. Germline V CDR1 and CDR2: SGHTA, FQGTGA. V shed 5 bases and J shed 6 bases, with 21 bases lying between them. The CDR3 covers 16 residues. The CDR3 reads CASSRGEQGYGDTQYF. In DNA, the CDR3 is TGTGCCAGCAGCCGAGGGGAACAGGGATACGGCGATACGCAGTATTTT.

The V call is TRBV28, the J call TRBJ2-7, with TRBD2 identical over 13 bases. The V and J ends lost 5 bases and 5 bases, in that order; junction bases with no gene match: 3. CDR3 length equals 14 residues. Germline V gene sequence: CDR1 MDHEN, CDR2 SYDVKM. The CDR3 loop is CASSPGLAGDEQYF. In DNA form, the CDR3 reads TGTGCCAGCAGTCCCGGACTAGCGGGAGACGAGCAGTACTTC.

This clone turned up a few times. The V gene is TRBV6-1, the J gene TRBJ1-5; maybe TRBD1 (6 bases). The CDR3 runs to 11 residues. Germline lookup yields CDR1 MNHNS and CDR2 SASEGT. The V end lost 5 bases, the J end lost 14 bases, and 13 bases lay between the germline ends. CDR3 nucleotides: TGTGCCAGCAGTTTCGGACAGTCGAAGCATTTT. Translating it yields CASSFGQSKHF.

The genes are TRBV4-1 and TRBJ2-1, with D possibly matching TRBD2 (5 bases). The CDR3 length is 16 residues. Deletions cut 1 base from V and 4 bases from J, with 14 bases between. The germline V gene encodes CDR1 MGHRA and CDR2 YSYEKL. CDR3 protein: CASSQVTSLSYNEQFF. CDR3 coding DNA: TGCGCCAGCAGCCAAGTCACTAGTTTGTCGTACAATGAGCAGTTCTTC.

The genes are TRBV5-1 and TRBJ2-5, with TRBD1 matching over 8 bases. Germline CDR1 is SGHRS and CDR2 is YFSETQ. This CDR3 has 15 residues. Losses at the gene ends were 1 base for V and 4 bases for J; bases not matched to a gene: 6. CDR3 loop: CASSLSGQGIETQYF. For the CDR3, the DNA is TGCGCCAGCAGCTTGTCTGGACAGGGTATAGAGACCCAGTACTTC.

The V gene is TRBV2, the J gene TRBJ1-1, with D unresolved. CDR1 SNHLY and CDR2 FYNNEI come from the germline V gene. The V end was cut by 8 bases, the J end by 5 bases, with 9 bases between. The CDR3 runs 11 residues. DNA for the CDR3: TGTGCCAGCCGGGAGGTGACTGAAGCTTTCTTT. It yields the protein CASREVTEAFF.

The V gene is TRBV10-3, the J gene TRBJ1-2, with no clear D. Trimming stripped 4 bases from V and 0 bases from J, with 12 bases between. Germline-derived CDR1 and CDR2 are ENHRY and SYGVKD. This CDR3 contains 15 residues. The CDR3 sequence is CAISGNMDANYGYTF. CDR3 nucleotides: TGTGCCATCAGTGGGAACATGGACGCTAACTATGGCTACACCTTC.

This clone has a handful of counts. This chain connects TRBV19 to TRBJ1-5; 8 nucleotides line up with TRBD1. The germline gives CDR1 LNHDA, CDR2 SQIVND (reference sequence). Trimming took 6 bases from V and 0 from J; bases not matched to a gene: 4. CDR3 length equals 15 residues. The CDR3 sequence: CASRRDRSSNQPQHF. CDR3 DNA: TGTGCCAGTAGGCGGGACAGGAGTAGCAATCAGCCCCAGCATTTT.

Relative to its sample, this clone is medium-sized. This chain uses TRBV7-9 with TRBJ2-1; 12 nucleotides agree with TRBD1. The length of the CDR3 is 14 residues. Germline-derived CDR1 and CDR2 are SEHNR and FQNEAQ (reference sequence). Trimming took 6 bases from V and 7 from J; bases not matched to a gene: 4. CDR3 DNA: TGTGCCAGCAGGGGGACAGGGGGCATAAATGAGCAGTTCTTC. Translated: CASRGTGGINEQFF.

The rearrangement joins TRBV5-1 to TRBJ2-2, with TRBD2 matching 7 bases. This CDR3 region has 15 residues. Germline V gene sequence: CDR1 SGHRS, CDR2 YFSETQ. After removal of 4 bases from V and 4 bases from J, the junction contained 7 bases not matched to a gene. The CDR3 DNA reads TGCGCCAGCAGCCCTCGTAGCGGGCTCACCGGGGAGCTGTTTTTT. Protein: CASSPRSGLTGELFF. The whole variable domain, remainder taken from reference TRBV5-1 and TRBJ2-2, is KAGVTQTPRYLIKTRGQQVTLSCSPISGHRSVSWYQQTPGQGLQFLFEYFSETQRNKGNFPGRFSGRQFSNSRSEMNVSTLELGDSALYLCASSPRSGLTGELFFGEGSRLTVL.

This chain links TRBV2 with TRBJ2-4, with D unresolved. Germline lookup yields CDR1 SNHLY and CDR2 FYNNEI. The germline V and J ends were trimmed by 7 bases and 0 bases, with 13 bases remaining between them. The CDR3 extends over 15 amino acids. Written as DNA, the CDR3 is TGTGCCAGCAAGCCCGACGGACCAGCCAAAAACATTCAGTACTTC. This codes for CASKPDGPAKNIQYF.

By share, this clone counts as medium-sized. The chain recombines TRBV7-8 with TRBJ2-5, with D unclear. CDR3 size: 13 residues. Trimming took off 8 bases at V and 2 bases at J, with 12 bases between the two ends. The germline CDR1 and CDR2 sequences are SGHVS and FQNEAQ. CDR3 sequence: CASGDVGQETQYF. The CDR3 nucleotides read TGTGCCAGCGGCGACGTGGGTCAAGAGACCCAGTACTTC.

V usage is TRBV4-1 and J usage is TRBJ1-5, with D unresolved. Per the germline V gene, CDR1 is MGHRA and CDR2 is YSYEKL. V lost 2 bases and J lost 0, with 5 bases in between. The CDR3 totals 14 residues. The CDR3 coding sequence is TGCGCCAGCAGCCAATCATATAGCAATCAGCCCCAGCATTTT. This sequence encodes CASSQSYSNQPQHF.

This clone was detected once. V and J are TRBV5-6 and TRBJ1-2; no definite D call. Looked up from germline, CDR1 is SGHDT and CDR2 is YYEEEE. The V end was cut by 1 base, the J end by 0 bases, with 7 bases between. The CDR3 extends over 14 amino acids. The CDR3 spells CASSLWQANYGYTF. The CDR3 DNA sequence: TGTGCCAGCAGCTTGTGGCAAGCTAACTATGGCTACACCTTC.

J is TRBJ1-2 and V is TRBV19; unclear D gene. CDR1 and CDR2 from the germline V gene are LNHDA and SQIVND (reference sequence). Trimming left V 7 bases short and J 7 bases short, with 10 bases between. The CDR3 sequence is 11 residues long. The CDR3 region has the DNA TGTGCCAGTATGTCGTCAGGTGGCTACACCTTC. This codes for CASMSSGGYTF.

The chain recombines TRBV19 with TRBJ1-5; 9 positions agree with TRBD1. The trim removed 1 base at V and 5 bases at J, leaving 6 bases unmatched. The CDR3 consists of 16 residues. Germline lookup yields CDR1 LNHDA and CDR2 SQIVND (reference sequence). The CDR3 DNA sequence: TGTGCCAGTAGTATAGGAAGGGACAGGGCCTATCAGCCCCAGCATTTT. It encodes CASSIGRDRAYQPQHF.

Sample share makes this clone medium-sized. This sequence joins TRBV5-1 and TRBJ1-1; no clear D gene. The CDR3 loop spans 14 amino acids. The V gene's germline CDR1 is SGHRS and CDR2 YFSETQ. V lost 3 bases and J lost 0, with 9 bases in between. CDR3 amino acids: CASSSTTVNTEAFF. CDR3 bases: TGCGCCAGCAGCTCCACCACAGTGAACACTGAAGCTTTCTTT.